What follows are 29 T cell receptor beta chains derived from one specimen sequenced in a study of blood T cells in healthy people across ages. A second PCR, run for roughly 7 to 12 cycles, used a sample-barcoded 5' primer plus a J-beta primer mix. TCRdb fed the 5' RACE reads into MiXCR, producing one record per CDR3 protein. The repertoire holds around 1.7 million distinct CDR3 sequences, with 25% to 30% as singletons. Sequencing was done on a sample of blood. The receptor set was obtained from a woman under 40 in good health.

This clonotype was found a few times. The junction differs from germline at one of its ends, possibly a read error. The J gene is TRBJ2-7, the V gene TRBV7-9; D gene ambiguous. CDR1 is SEHNR and CDR2 is FQNEAQ in the germline V gene (reference sequence). The CDR3 is 12 residues long. The CDR3 DNA reads as TGTGCCAGCAGCCCACCGACTTACGTGCAGTACTTC. Translation gives CASSPPTYVQYF.

Turning to this clonotype: At one end, the junction sequence differs from germline, possibly due to a read error. This chain uses TRBV7-2 with TRBJ1-1; no clear D. CDR1 SGHTA and CDR2 FQGNSA come from the germline V gene. The CDR3 has 13 residues. CDR3 sequence reads: CVSSLVANTEAFF. In DNA, the CDR3 is TGTGTCAGCAGCTTAGTAGCGAACACTGAAGCTTTCTTT.

CDR3 amino acids: CASSGKRGGRNEQFF. The CDR3 bases are TGCGCCAGCAGCGGGAAGCGGGGGGGCCGCAATGAGCAGTTCTTC. The chain employs TRBV5-1 and TRBJ2-1, with TRBD2 matching 10 bases. Germline values: CDR1 SGHRS, CDR2 YFSETQ. After removal of 4 bases from V and 6 bases from J, the junction contained 7 bases not matched to a gene. This CDR3 region has 15 residues.

This clonotype occurred many times. The V gene is TRBV29-1, the J gene TRBJ2-7, with TRBD1 identical over 7 bases. The CDR3 is 15 residues long. V was pared by 4 bases and J by 2 bases, with 11 bases of the junction left unmatched. Germline CDR1 SQVTM, CDR2 ANQGSEA. The CDR3 sequence: CSVGPKGTATYEQYF. The DNA of the CDR3 is TGCAGCGTTGGCCCCAAAGGGACAGCGACCTACGAGCAGTACTTC.

This clonotype came up a few times. The chain employs TRBV6-2 or TRBV6-3 and TRBJ1-5, with 7 bases identical to TRBD1. V gave up 5 bases and J gave up 6 bases; unmatched junction bases: 7. CDR3 length: 14 amino acids. The germline CDR1 and CDR2 sequences are MNHEY and SVGEGT. In DNA, the CDR3 is TGTGCCAGCAGTGTAAAGGGGGCGGCTCAGCCCCAGCATTTT. Translation: CASSVKGAAQPQHF.

On this clonotype: Compared with germline, one end of the junction differs, possibly owing to a read error. The gene calls are TRBV5-1 and TRBJ2-2; maybe TRBD2 (5 bases). From germline, CDR1 is SGHRS and CDR2 YFSETQ. This CDR3 comprises 15 residues. In nucleotides, the CDR3 is TGCGCCAGCAGCTTGGTTCTTTTGAATTCCGGGGAGCGGTTTTTT. This encodes CASSLVLLNSGERFF.

This clonotype turned up a few times. The chain couples TRBV3-1 to TRBJ2-1, with 7 bases that match TRBD2. Unmatched junction bases numbered 2, after V lost 0 bases and J lost 6 bases. Germline CDR1 is LGHDT and CDR2 is YNNKEL (reference sequence). The CDR3 runs to 14 residues. This chain's CDR3 is CASSQDWGGNEQFF. The CDR3 nucleotides read TGTGCCAGCAGCCAAGATTGGGGGGGCAATGAGCAGTTCTTC.

This clonotype was detected a few times. This chain joins TRBV18 and TRBJ2-5; TRBD2 matches at 11 bases. V gave up 3 bases and J gave up 5 bases; unmatched junction bases: 8. Germline CDR1 KGHSH, CDR2 LQKENI. The CDR3 runs 16 residues. CDR3 in amino acids: CASSPIAGGQSETQYF. CDR3 bases: TGTGCCAGCTCACCCATAGCGGGAGGGCAATCGGAGACCCAGTACTTC.

This clonotype was detected ten times or more. The chain employs TRBV7-2 and TRBJ2-1, with D tentatively TRBD2 (5 bases). Trimming took 7 bases from V and 7 from J, leaving 17 bases between them. Germline loops: CDR1 SGHTA, CDR2 FQGNSA. The CDR3 spans 14 residues. The CDR3: CASTLASYGNEQFF. The CDR3 DNA follows: TGTGCCAGCACCCTAGCCTCCTACGGGAATGAGCAGTTCTTC.

This clonotype has at least ten counts. The rearrangement links TRBV28 to TRBJ2-6; D is uncertain. The ends were cut back, 1 base at V and 4 bases at J, with 11 bases in the middle. The CDR3 has 16 residues. Germline CDR1 MDHEN, CDR2 SYDVKM. The DNA for the CDR3 is TGTGCCAGCAGTTTATCGCCCGGGTCCGGGGCCAACGTCCTGACTTTC. Encoded protein: CASSLSPGSGANVLTF.

At least ten counts were recorded for this clonotype. The chain links TRBV5-5 to TRBJ2-1; D call uncertain. The CDR3 has 13 amino acids. Germline lookup yields CDR1 SGHKS and CDR2 YYEKEE (reference sequence). Trimming pared 0 bases from V and 5 bases from J, leaving 6 bases between. CDR3 region: CASSLVVDNEQFF. DNA of the CDR3: TGTGCCAGCAGCTTGGTTGTTGACAATGAGCAGTTCTTC.

This clonotype was observed a single time. The chain uses TRBV12-3 or TRBV12-4 and TRBJ1-2; D is uncertain. Trimming cost V 10 bases and J 3 bases, with 15 bases left between them. The CDR3 spans 13 residues. CDR3 in DNA: TGTGCCACCTCTAACCGGGGATACTATGGCTACACCTTC. Translated: CATSNRGYYGYTF.

The V gene is TRBV7-2, the J gene TRBJ2-2, with a possible D match to TRBD1 (5 bases). The germline V gene encodes CDR1 SGHTA and CDR2 FQGNSA. V lost 2 bases and J lost 7, with 14 bases in between. This CDR3 contains 15 residues. The CDR3 region is CASSLSPGYNGELFF. The CDR3 DNA is TGTGCCAGCAGCTTATCCCCAGGGTATAACGGGGAGCTGTTTTTT.

The chain links TRBV5-1 to TRBJ2-4; D gene uncertain. The germline V and J ends were trimmed by 1 base and 0 bases, with 14 bases remaining between them. The CDR3 sequence is 17 residues long. Germline CDR1 is SGHRS and CDR2 is YFSETQ. Here the CDR3 reads CASSLKVASLAKNIQYF. CDR3 DNA sequence: TGCGCCAGCAGCTTGAAGGTGGCTTCGCTAGCCAAAAACATTCAGTACTTC.

V usage is TRBV28 and J usage is TRBJ2-5; D is unclear. The CDR3 is made up of 15 amino acids. The ends were cut back, 3 bases at V and 5 bases at J, with 16 bases in the middle. Germline CDR1 is MDHEN and CDR2 is SYDVKM. The CDR3 DNA reads as TGTGCCAGCAGTTTGTTTAGCCAATATTACGAGACCCAGTACTTC. Translation gives CASSLFSQYYETQYF.

Comments on this clonotype: It may be a read error: a sequence one base away is much more abundant. V is TRBV7-8 and J is TRBJ2-2, with 7 bases lining up with TRBD1. The germline gives CDR1 SGHVS, CDR2 FQNEAQ. The CDR3 contains 17 residues. The CDR3 protein is CASSLAGTARNAGELFF. In DNA, the CDR3 is TGTGCCAGCAGCTTAGCGGGGACAGCGCGGAACGCCGGGGAGCTGTTTTTT.

In its sample, this clonotype was seen many times. V gene TRBV11-2 combines with J gene TRBJ2-1; 8 positions agree with TRBD2. Germline V gene lookup returns CDR1 SGHAT and CDR2 FQNNGV. Trimming removed 9 bases from V and 4 bases from J; junction bases left unmatched: 11. This CDR3 region has 15 residues. In nucleotides, the CDR3 is TGTGCCAGTACTAGCGGTAGGGGGGAATACAATGAGCAGTTCTTC. As protein: CASTSGRGEYNEQFF.

This clonotype was detected only a few times. The CDR3 is CASTTGAETEAFF. CDR3 nucleotides: TGTGCCAGCACTACAGGGGCGGAGACTGAAGCTTTCTTT. The chain links TRBV7-3 to TRBJ1-1, with 7 bases that match TRBD1. Germline assignment: CDR1 SGHTA and CDR2 FQGTGA. The J segment lost 5 bases and the V segment lost 7 bases, leaving 7 bases of the junction unmatched. The CDR3 has 13 amino acids.

The chain employs TRBV20-1 and TRBJ2-1; D gene ambiguous. There are 13 residues in the CDR3. Trimming took 1 base from V and 9 from J, leaving 13 bases between them. The germline gives CDR1 DFQATT, CDR2 SNEGSKA (reference sequence). CDR3 sequence (DNA): TGCAGTGCTAGAGTTCTTGGGGTCGGTGAGCAGTTCTTC. Amino acids: CSARVLGVGEQFF.

The V and J genes are TRBV3-1 and TRBJ2-7; D remains unclear. Trimming stripped 5 bases from V and 9 bases from J, with 14 bases between. The length of the CDR3 is 12 residues. Germline V gives CDR1 LGHDT, CDR2 YNNKEL (reference sequence). CDR3 loop: CASSAPFRGQYF. The CDR3 coding sequence is TGTGCCAGCAGCGCCCCCTTCCGCGGGCAGTACTTC.

This clonotype was counted between two and nine times. This chain uses TRBV27 with TRBJ1-1; perhaps TRBD1 as D (6 bases). With 7 bases removed from V and 1 base from J, the gap between germline ends came to 13 bases. The CDR3 is 14 amino acids. Germline CDR1 and CDR2: MNHEY and SMNVEV (reference sequence). The CDR3 is CASNPGVENTEAFF. CDR3 nucleotide sequence: TGTGCCAGCAATCCAGGGGTTGAGAACACTGAAGCTTTCTTT.

The chain links TRBV20-1 to TRBJ2-1; D is possibly TRBD2 (7 bases). V lost 3 bases to trimming and J lost 7 bases, with 19 bases between them. The CDR3 covers 15 residues. Germline V lookup: CDR1 DFQATT, CDR2 SNEGSKA (reference sequence). CDR3 in DNA: TGCAGTGCTAGGGGACAAGGCGGGAGTCTAAATGAGCAGTTCTTC. This encodes CSARGQGGSLNEQFF.

This clonotype has more than one count but fewer than ten. The chain has TRBV3-1 and TRBJ1-1; D is ambiguous. Trimming shortened V by 2 bases and J by 3 bases, and 16 bases separated the two germline ends. There are 16 residues in the CDR3. Germline V gene sequence: CDR1 LGHDT, CDR2 YNNKEL (reference sequence). The CDR3 here is CASSQLGGRGDTEAFF. CDR3 nucleotides: TGTGCCAGCAGCCAACTCGGAGGGCGCGGGGACACTGAAGCTTTCTTT.

The table lists this clonotype with a few counts. This chain connects TRBV13 to TRBJ2-1, with 9 positions matching TRBD2. Germline CDR1 reads PRHDT; CDR2 reads FYEKMQ (reference sequence). The CDR3 spans 16 residues. The V and J ends lost 5 bases and 9 bases, in that order; junction bases with no gene match: 14. CDR3 in DNA: TGTGCCAGCAGCCCCCTTGGGCGGGAGGGCCCGGGTGAGCAGTTCTTC. This encodes CASSPLGREGPGEQFF.

This clonotype was counted between two and nine times. The rearrangement joins TRBV28 to TRBJ1-6; D uncertain. CDR1 and CDR2 from the germline V gene are MDHEN and SYDVKM. The CDR3 extends over 18 amino acids. V shed 4 bases and J shed 0 bases, with 16 bases lying between them. The CDR3 reads CASSYSGLASSYNSPLHF. The CDR3 DNA reads as TGTGCCAGCAGTTACTCAGGTCTCGCAAGCTCCTATAATTCACCCCTCCACTTT.

The V and J genes are TRBV14 and TRBJ1-1; D is ambiguous. There are 14 residues in the CDR3. CDR1 is SGHDN, CDR2 FVKESK, per germline. Trimming stripped 3 bases from V and 1 base from J, with 9 bases between. The CDR3 DNA follows: TGTGCCAGCAGCCAGGTCAGATGGAACACTGAAGCTTTCTTT. This encodes CASSQVRWNTEAFF.

The J gene is TRBJ1-1, the V gene TRBV7-2, with D possibly being TRBD1 (5 bases). The V and J ends lost 5 bases and 1 base respectively, with 17 bases between them. Germline CDR1 SGHTA, CDR2 FQGNSA. This CDR3 has 16 residues. The CDR3 coding sequence is TGTGCCAGCAGCCCTCTTGATGCAGGGACGAACACTGAAGCTTTCTTT. Its protein product is CASSPLDAGTNTEAFF.

The sample holds a few counts of this clonotype. This chain uses TRBV7-9 with TRBJ1-1, with TRBD1 matching 10 bases. Germline assignment: CDR1 SEHNR and CDR2 FQNEAQ (reference sequence). V lost 5 bases and J lost 4; bases outside the gene matches: 16. This CDR3 is built from 18 residues. CDR3 coding DNA: TGTGCCAGCAGCCCAGGTTGGGGACAGGGGATTCTAGGCACTGAAGCTTTCTTT. Its translation is CASSPGWGQGILGTEAFF.

The rearrangement uses TRBV11-2 and TRBJ2-3; either TRBD1 or TRBD2 may supply D (6 bases each). The germline V gene has CDR1 SGHAT and CDR2 FQNNGV. V lost 1 base and J 0 bases, leaving 14 bases between the germline ends. The CDR3 is 17 residues long. CDR3 sequence: CASSLGGASSSTDTQYF. In nucleotides, the CDR3 is TGTGCCAGCAGCTTAGGGGGGGCTAGCTCTAGCACAGATACGCAGTATTTT. The full variable domain, rest sourced from reference TRBV11-2 and TRBJ2-3, is EAGVAQSPRYKIIEKRQSVAFWCNPISGHATLYWYQQILGQGPKLLIQFQNNGVVDDSQLPKDRFSAERLKGVDSTLKIQPAKLEDSAVYLCASSLGGASSSTDTQYFGPGTRLTVL.